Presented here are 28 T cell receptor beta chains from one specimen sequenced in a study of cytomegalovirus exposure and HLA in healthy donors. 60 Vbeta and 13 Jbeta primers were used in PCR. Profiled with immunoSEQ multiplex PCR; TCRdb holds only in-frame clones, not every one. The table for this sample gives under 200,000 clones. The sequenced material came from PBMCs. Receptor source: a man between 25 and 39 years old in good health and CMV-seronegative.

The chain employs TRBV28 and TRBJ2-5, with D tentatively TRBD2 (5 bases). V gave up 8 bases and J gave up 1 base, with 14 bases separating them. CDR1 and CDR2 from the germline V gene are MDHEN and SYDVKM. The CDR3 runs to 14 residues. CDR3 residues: CASGLRGFQETQYF. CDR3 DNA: TGTGCCAGCGGCCTACGAGGGTTCCAAGAGACCCAGTACTTC.

CDR3 loop: CASSLSKNNEQFF. The CDR3 DNA sequence: TGTGCCAGCAGCTTAAGCAAGAACAATGAGCAGTTCTTC. The genes are TRBV5-4 and TRBJ2-1, with D hard to call. Germline lookup yields CDR1 SGHNT and CDR2 YYREEE (reference sequence). Trimming removed 2 bases from V and 5 bases from J, with 8 bases in between. This CDR3 comprises 13 residues.

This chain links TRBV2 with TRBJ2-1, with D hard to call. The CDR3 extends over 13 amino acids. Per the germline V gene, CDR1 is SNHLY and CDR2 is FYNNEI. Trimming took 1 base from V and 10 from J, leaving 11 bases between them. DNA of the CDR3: TGTGCCAGCAGTGAAGTACTCCTCAGGGAGCAGTTCTTC. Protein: CASSEVLLREQFF.

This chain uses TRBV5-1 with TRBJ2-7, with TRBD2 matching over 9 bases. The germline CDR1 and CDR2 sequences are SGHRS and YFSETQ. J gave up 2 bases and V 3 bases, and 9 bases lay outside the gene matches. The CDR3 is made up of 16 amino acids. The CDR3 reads CASSSSRTSAPYEQYF. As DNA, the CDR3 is TGCGCCAGCAGCTCAAGTAGGACTAGCGCTCCCTACGAGCAGTACTTC.

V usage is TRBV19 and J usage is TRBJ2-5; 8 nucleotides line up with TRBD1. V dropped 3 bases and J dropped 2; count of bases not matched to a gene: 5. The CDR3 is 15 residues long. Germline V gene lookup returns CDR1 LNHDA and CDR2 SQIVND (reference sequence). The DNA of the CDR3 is TGTGCCAGTAGTATTCAGGGGGCCTTACAAGAGACCCAGTACTTC. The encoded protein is CASSIQGALQETQYF.

CDR3 sequence: CASSFRDRRSNEQFF. The CDR3 nucleotides read TGTGCCAGCAGCTTCCGGGACAGGAGGTCCAATGAGCAGTTCTTC. The rearrangement joins TRBV5-6 to TRBJ2-1; 8 bases match TRBD1. The germline CDR1 and CDR2 sequences are SGHDT and YYEEEE. The CDR3 covers 15 residues. The junction had 7 bases not matched to a gene; V was cut back by 2 bases and J by 6 bases. The full variable domain, in which reference TRBV5-6 and TRBJ2-1 provide the parts outside the CDR3, is DAGVTQSPTHLIKTRGQQVTLRCSPKSGHDTVSWYQQALGQGPQFIFQYYEEEERQRGNFPDRFSGHQFPNYSSELNVNALLLGDSALYLCASSFRDRRSNEQFFGPGTRLTVL.

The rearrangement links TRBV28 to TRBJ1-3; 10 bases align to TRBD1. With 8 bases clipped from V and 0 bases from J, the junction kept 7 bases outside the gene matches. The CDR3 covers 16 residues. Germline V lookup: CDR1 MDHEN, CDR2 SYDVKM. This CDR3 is CASFPGQGFSGNTIYF. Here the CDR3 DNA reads TGTGCCAGCTTCCCGGGACAGGGGTTCTCTGGAAACACCATATATTTT.

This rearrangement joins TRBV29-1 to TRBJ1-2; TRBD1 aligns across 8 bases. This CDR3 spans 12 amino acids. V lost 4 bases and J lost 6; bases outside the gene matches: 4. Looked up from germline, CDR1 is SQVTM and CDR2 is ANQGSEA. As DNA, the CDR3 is TGCAGCGTTGCCGGGACAGGCAATGGCTACACCTTC. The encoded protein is CSVAGTGNGYTF. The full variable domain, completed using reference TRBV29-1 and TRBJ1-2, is SAVISQKPSRDICQRGTSLTIQCQVDSQVTMMFWYRQQPGQSLTLIATANQGSEATYESGFVIDKFPISRPNLTFSTLTVSNMSPEDSSIYLCSVAGTGNGYTFGSGTRLTVV.

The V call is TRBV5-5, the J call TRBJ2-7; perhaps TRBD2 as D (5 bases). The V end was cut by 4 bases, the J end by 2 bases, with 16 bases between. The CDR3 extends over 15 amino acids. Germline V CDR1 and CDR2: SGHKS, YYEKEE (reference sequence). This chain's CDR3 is CASSPSPGKTYEQYF. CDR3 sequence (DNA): TGTGCCAGCAGCCCATCACCCGGGAAAACCTACGAGCAGTACTTC. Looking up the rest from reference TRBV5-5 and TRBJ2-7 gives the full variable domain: DAGVTQSPTHLIKTRGQQVTLRCSPISGHKSVSWYQQVLGQGPQFIFQYYEKEERGRGNFPDRFSARQFPNYSSELNVNALLLGDSALYLCASSPSPGKTYEQYFGPGTRLTVT.

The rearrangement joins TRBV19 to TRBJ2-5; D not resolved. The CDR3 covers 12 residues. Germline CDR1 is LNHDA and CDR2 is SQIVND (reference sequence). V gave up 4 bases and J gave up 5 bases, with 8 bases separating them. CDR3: CASSRLGETQYF. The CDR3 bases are TGTGCCAGTAGTAGACTCGGGGAGACCCAGTACTTC.

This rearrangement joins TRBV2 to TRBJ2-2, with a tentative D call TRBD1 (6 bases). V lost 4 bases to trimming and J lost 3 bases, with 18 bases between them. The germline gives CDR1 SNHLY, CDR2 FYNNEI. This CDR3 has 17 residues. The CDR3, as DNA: TGTGCCAGCAGTGGGACCGGGACAACGGCGGACACCGGGGAGCTGTTTTTT. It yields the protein CASSGTGTTADTGELFF.

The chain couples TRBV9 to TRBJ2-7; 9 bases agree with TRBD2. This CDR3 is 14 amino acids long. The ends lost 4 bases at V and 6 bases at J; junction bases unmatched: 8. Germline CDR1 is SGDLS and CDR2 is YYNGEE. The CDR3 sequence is CASSTEGGRGEQYF. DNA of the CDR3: TGTGCCAGCAGCACCGAGGGCGGGAGGGGCGAGCAGTACTTC.

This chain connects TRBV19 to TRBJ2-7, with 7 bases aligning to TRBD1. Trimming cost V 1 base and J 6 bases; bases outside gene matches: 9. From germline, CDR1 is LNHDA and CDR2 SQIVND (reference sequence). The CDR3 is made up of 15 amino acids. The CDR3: CASSIASRGLPEQYF. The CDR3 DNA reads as TGTGCCAGTAGTATAGCCTCGAGGGGGCTACCCGAGCAGTACTTC.

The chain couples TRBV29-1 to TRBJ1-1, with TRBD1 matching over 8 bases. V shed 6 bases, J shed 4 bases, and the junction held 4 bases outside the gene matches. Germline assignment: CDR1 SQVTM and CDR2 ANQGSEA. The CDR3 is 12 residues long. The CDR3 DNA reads TGCAGCGTGACAGGGGTGAGCACTGAAGCTTTCTTT. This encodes CSVTGVSTEAFF.

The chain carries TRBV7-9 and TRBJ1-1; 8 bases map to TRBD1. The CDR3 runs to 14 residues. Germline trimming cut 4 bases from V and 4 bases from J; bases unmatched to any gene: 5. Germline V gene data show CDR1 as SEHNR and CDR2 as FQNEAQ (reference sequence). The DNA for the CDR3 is TGTGCCAGCAGCTCCGGACAGGGTAGCACTGAAGCTTTCTTT. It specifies CASSSGQGSTEAFF.

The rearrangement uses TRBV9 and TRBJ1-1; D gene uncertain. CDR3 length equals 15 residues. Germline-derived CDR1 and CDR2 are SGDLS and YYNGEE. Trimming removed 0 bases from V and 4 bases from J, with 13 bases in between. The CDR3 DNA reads TGTGCCAGCAGCGTAGAGCCCCTAGATGGCACTGAAGCTTTCTTT. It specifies CASSVEPLDGTEAFF.

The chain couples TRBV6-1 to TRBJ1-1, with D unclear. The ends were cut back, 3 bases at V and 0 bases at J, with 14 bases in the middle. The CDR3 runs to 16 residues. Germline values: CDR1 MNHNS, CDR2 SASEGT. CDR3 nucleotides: TGTGCCAGCAGTGAGGATGGGGAGCTAATGAACACTGAAGCTTTCTTT. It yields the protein CASSEDGELMNTEAFF.

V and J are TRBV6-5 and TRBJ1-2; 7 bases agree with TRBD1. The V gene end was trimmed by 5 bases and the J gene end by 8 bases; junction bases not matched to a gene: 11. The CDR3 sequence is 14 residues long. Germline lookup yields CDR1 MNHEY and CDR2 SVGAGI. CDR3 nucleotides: TGTGCCAGCAGTCCCGGGACAGTAACGAGAGGCTACACCTTC. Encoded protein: CASSPGTVTRGYTF.

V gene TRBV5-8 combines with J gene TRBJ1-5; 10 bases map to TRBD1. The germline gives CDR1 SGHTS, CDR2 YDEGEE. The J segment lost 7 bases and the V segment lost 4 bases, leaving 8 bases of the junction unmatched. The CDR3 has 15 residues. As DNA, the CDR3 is TGTGCCAGCAGCCTAAGACAGGGGGCGGGACAGCCCCAGCATTTT. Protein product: CASSLRQGAGQPQHF.

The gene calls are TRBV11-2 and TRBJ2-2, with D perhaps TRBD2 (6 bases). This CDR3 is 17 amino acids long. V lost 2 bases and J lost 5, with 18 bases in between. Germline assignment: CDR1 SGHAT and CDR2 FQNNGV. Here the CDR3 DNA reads TGTGCCAGCAGCTTAAACGTCCTAGTTGGGGGGACCGGGGAGCTGTTTTTT. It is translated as CASSLNVLVGGTGELFF.

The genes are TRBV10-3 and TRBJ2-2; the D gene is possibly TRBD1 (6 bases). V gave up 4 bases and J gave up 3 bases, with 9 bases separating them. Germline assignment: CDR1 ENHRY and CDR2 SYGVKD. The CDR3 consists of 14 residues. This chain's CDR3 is CAISGGGYTGELFF. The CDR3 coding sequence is TGTGCCATCAGTGGAGGGGGATACACCGGGGAGCTGTTTTTT.

The CDR3 region has the DNA TGTGCCAGCAGCTTAAAGACAGGGTCCAATCAGCCCCAGCATTTT. Its translation is CASSLKTGSNQPQHF. The chain links TRBV5-6 to TRBJ1-5, with 7 bases fitting TRBD1. Germline CDR1 and CDR2: SGHDT and YYEEEE. This CDR3 has 15 residues. J lost 3 bases, V lost 2 bases, and 5 bases had no gene match.

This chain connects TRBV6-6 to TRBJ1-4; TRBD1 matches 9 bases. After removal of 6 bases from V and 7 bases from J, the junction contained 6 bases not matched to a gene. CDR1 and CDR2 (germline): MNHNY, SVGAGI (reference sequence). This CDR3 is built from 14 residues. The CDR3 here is CASRWDRAGEKLFF. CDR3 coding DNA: TGTGCCAGCAGATGGGACAGGGCCGGTGAAAAACTGTTTTTT.

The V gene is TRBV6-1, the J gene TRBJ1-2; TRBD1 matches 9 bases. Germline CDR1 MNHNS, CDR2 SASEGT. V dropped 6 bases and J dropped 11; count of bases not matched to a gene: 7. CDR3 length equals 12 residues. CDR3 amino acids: CASSEDRGKYTF. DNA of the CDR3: TGTGCCAGCAGCGAGGACAGGGGAAAGTACACCTTC.

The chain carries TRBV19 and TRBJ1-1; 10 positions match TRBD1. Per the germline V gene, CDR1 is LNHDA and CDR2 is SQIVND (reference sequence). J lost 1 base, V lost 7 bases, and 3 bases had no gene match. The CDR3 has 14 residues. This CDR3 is CASMGDRGNTEAFF. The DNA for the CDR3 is TGTGCCAGTATGGGGGACAGGGGGAACACTGAAGCTTTCTTT.

CDR3 region: CASSLFRGPTYEQYF. CDR3 DNA sequence: TGTGCCAGCAGTTTATTCAGGGGGCCGACCTACGAGCAGTACTTC. The chain joins TRBV27 to TRBJ2-7; TRBD1 agrees at 8 bases. The trim removed 1 base at V and 2 bases at J, leaving 4 bases unmatched. The CDR3 length is 15 residues. Germline assignment: CDR1 MNHEY and CDR2 SMNVEV (reference sequence).

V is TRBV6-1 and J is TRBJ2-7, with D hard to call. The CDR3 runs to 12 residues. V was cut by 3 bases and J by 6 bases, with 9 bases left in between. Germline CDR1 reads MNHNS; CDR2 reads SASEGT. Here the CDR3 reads CASSDYPSEQYF. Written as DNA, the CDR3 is TGTGCCAGCAGTGACTACCCGTCCGAGCAGTACTTC.

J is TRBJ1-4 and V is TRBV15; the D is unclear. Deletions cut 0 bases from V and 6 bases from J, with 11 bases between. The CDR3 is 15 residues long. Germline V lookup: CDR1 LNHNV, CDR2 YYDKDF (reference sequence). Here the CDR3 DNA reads TGTGCCACCAGCAGAGATCAGGCAGTCGATGAAAAACTGTTTTTT. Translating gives CATSRDQAVDEKLFF.